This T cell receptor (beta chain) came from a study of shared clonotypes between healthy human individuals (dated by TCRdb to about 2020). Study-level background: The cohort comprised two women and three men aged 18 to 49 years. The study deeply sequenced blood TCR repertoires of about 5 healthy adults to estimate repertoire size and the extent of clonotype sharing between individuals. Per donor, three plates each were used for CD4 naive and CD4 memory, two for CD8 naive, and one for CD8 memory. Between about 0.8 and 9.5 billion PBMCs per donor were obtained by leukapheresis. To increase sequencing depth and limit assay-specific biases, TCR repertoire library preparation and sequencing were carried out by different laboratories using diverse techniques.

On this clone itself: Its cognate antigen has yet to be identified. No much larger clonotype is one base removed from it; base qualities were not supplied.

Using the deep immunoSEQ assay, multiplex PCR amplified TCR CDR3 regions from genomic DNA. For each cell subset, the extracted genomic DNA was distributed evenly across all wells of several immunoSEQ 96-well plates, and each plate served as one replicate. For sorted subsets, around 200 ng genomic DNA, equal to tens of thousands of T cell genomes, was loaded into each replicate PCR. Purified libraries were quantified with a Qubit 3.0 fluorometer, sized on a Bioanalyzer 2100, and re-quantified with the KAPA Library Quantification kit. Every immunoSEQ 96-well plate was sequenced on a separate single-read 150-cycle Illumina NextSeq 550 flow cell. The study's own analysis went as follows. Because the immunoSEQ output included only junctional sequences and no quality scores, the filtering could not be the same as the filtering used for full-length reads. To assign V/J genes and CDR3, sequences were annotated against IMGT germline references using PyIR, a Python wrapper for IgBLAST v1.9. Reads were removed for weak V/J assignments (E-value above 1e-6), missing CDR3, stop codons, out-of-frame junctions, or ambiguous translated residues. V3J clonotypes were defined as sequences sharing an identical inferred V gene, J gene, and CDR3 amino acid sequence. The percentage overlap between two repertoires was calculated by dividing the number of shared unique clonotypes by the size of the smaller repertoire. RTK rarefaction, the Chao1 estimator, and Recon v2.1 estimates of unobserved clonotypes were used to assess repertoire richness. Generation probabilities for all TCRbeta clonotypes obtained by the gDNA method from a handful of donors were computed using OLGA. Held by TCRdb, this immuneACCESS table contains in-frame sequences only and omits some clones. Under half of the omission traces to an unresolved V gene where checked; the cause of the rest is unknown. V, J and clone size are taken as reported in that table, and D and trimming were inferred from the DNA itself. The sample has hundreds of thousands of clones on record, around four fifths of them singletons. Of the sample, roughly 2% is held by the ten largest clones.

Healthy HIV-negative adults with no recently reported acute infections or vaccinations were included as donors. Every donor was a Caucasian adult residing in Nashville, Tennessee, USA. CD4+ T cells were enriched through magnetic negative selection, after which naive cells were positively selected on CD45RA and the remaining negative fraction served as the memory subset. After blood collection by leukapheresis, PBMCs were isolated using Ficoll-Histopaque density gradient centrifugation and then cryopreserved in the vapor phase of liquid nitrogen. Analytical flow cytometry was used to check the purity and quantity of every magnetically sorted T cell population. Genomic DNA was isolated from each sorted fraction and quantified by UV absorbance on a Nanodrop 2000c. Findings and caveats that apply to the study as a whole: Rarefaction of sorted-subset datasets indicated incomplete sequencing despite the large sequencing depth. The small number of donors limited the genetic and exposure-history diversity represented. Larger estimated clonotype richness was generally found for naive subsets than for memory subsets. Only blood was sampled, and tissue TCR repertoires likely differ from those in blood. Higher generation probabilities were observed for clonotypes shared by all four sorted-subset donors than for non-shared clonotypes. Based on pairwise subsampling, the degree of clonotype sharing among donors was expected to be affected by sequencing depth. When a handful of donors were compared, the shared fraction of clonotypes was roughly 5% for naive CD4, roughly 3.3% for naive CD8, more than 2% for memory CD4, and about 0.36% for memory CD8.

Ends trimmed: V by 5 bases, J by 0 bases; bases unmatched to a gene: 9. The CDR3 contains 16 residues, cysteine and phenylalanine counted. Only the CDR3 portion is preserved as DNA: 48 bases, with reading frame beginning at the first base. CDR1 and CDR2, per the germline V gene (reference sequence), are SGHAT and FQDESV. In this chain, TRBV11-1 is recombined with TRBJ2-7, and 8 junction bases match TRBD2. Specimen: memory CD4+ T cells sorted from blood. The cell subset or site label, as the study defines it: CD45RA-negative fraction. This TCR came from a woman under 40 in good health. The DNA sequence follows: TGTGCCAGCAGCCCCCGGACTAGCTCGAGCTCCTACGAGCAGTACTTC. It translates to CASSPRTSSSSYEQYF.